This T cell receptor beta chain derives from a study of cytomegalovirus exposure and HLA in healthy donors. While the first cohort had over 650 subjects, the donors belonged to the separate validation cohort of over a hundred subjects. The CDR3 length is 13 residues. Trimming shortened V by 3 bases and J by 3 bases, and 8 bases separated the two germline ends. Germline CDR1 SNHLY, CDR2 FYNNEI. General study points: Cytomegalovirus status was reportedly diagnosed by the classifier with high specificity and sensitivity. Generally TCR sequences proved uncommon, though certain public TCRs appeared in numerous donors.

The assay was immunoSEQ multiplex PCR, and TCRdb's table has in-frame clones only and misses some. This sample has tens of thousands of clones; over 95% occur once, and the top ten carry under 2.5%. With regard to this clone: The target antigen is unknown.

The chain couples TRBV2 to TRBJ1-2, with D unclear. Sequenced material: PBMCs. The receptor was derived from a man in his late teens or twenties in good health and CMV-seronegative. CDR3 nucleotides: TGTGCCAGCAGTGACAGGTCCTACTATGGCTACACCTTC. Translated: CASSDRSYYGYTF.